This T cell receptor (beta chain) was documented in a study of cytomegalovirus exposure and HLA in healthy donors. Across the study: In a previous analysis, some 120 million unique TCR beta sequences were found from some 180 million T cells.

V lost 2 bases to trimming and J lost 0 bases; unmatched junction nucleotides: 4. Germline CDR1 is MNHEY and CDR2 is SVGAGI. This CDR3 region has 16 residues. PCR amplification relied on 60 Vbeta primers (plus 13 Jbeta primers). Authors' data handling: Later analysis identified 80 million to 85 million unique TCR beta chains, 9 million to 12 million shared. Profiled with immunoSEQ multiplex PCR; TCRdb holds only in-frame clones, not every one. The V and J calls and clone size were taken over from that table, and D and trimming were inferred from the DNA. The data show around 210,000 clones, 78% seen once. As to this clone: Its antigen is not identified.

Whole-study results and caveats: CMV serostatus alone was available as immune exposure information. Using a false discovery rate of 0.05, a later analysis showed that 15,000 to 20,000 TCR beta sequences were associated with HLA alleles.

This TCR came from a boy between 10 and 17 years old in good health and CMV-seronegative. The chain joins TRBV6-5 to TRBJ2-7, with 10 positions matching TRBD2. The sequencing sample was made of PBMCs. The CDR3: CASSYRRTSGSYEQYF. The CDR3 bases are TGTGCCAGCAGTTACCGCCGGACTAGCGGCTCCTACGAGCAGTACTTC.